These 15 T cell receptor beta chains share one sample of origin, sequenced in a study of Ad26.COV2.S vaccination and SARS-CoV-2 variants. Only in-frame clones appear in the TCRdb table, and some are missing; sequencing was by immunoSEQ multiplex PCR. The sample holds 410,000 or so clones; about nine tenths are singletons and the top ten take approximately 12%. Treatment of the sample: roughly 20 received Ad26.COV2.S at low or high dose, single or two shots; 5 received placebo; per-sample allocation not given. The investigators took samples on day 63 after the first vaccine or placebo injection. Material: peripheral blood, obtained in a trial of Ad26.COV2.S vaccine versus placebo. The receptors derive from a person between 18 and 65 years old who received the Ad26.COV2.S COVID-19 vaccine or a placebo.

This clone was counted only a few times. The rearrangement links TRBV2 to TRBJ2-2; D uncertain. The CDR3 covers 15 residues. Trimming cost V 2 bases and J 4 bases, with 11 bases left between them. The germline V gene has CDR1 SNHLY and CDR2 FYNNEI. CDR3 protein: CASSESRLGTGELFF. CDR3 in DNA: TGTGCCAGCAGTGAAAGCCGCCTGGGCACCGGGGAGCTGTTTTTT. Variable domain in full (rest from reference TRBV2 and TRBJ2-2): EPEVTQTPSHQVTQMGQEVILRCVPISNHLYFYWYRQILGQKVEFLVSFYNNEISEKSEIFDDQFSVERPDGSNFTLKIRSTKLEDSAMYFCASSESRLGTGELFFGEGSRLTVL.

J is TRBJ1-5 and V is TRBV7-2; D is perhaps TRBD1 (5 bases). V was shortened by 4 bases and J by 7 bases, with 11 bases between the two germline ends. Germline CDR1 is SGHTA and CDR2 is FQGNSA. The CDR3 runs 13 residues. The CDR3 spells CASSSQGAQPQHF. For the CDR3, the DNA is TGTGCCAGCAGCTCCCAAGGGGCCCAGCCCCAGCATTTT.

The J gene is TRBJ2-5, the V gene TRBV5-1, with 10 bases lining up with TRBD1. With V trimmed by 3 bases and J by 5 bases, 10 bases remained unmatched. The CDR3 has 16 residues. The V gene's germline CDR1 is SGHRS and CDR2 YFSETQ. CDR3 amino acids: CASSSHGTGVRETQYF. CDR3 nucleotide sequence: TGCGCCAGCAGCTCCCACGGGACAGGGGTCAGGGAGACCCAGTACTTC.

The V gene is TRBV9, the J gene TRBJ2-3; tentative D call: TRBD1 (5 bases). V was shortened by 4 bases and J by 2 bases, with 17 bases between the two germline ends. This CDR3 is 16 amino acids long. Germline assignment: CDR1 SGDLS and CDR2 YYNGEE. The CDR3 sequence: CASSKTSTGVTDTQYF. In nucleotides, the CDR3 is TGTGCCAGCAGCAAAACATCTACAGGAGTCACAGATACGCAGTATTTT.

V and J are TRBV4-2 and TRBJ1-1; D gene ambiguous. Germline values: CDR1 LGHNA, CDR2 YNFKEQ. The ends were cut back, 3 bases at V and 0 bases at J, with 14 bases in the middle. The CDR3 consists of 16 residues. CDR3 loop: CASSHDTLPMNTEAFF. The CDR3 coding sequence is TGTGCCAGCAGCCATGACACCCTACCCATGAACACTGAAGCTTTCTTT.

The V gene is TRBV18, the J gene TRBJ1-4; D not certain. Germline CDR1 KGHSH, CDR2 LQKENI. Deletions cut 2 bases from V and 8 bases from J, with 12 bases between. This CDR3 region has 14 residues. CDR3 nucleotide sequence: TGTGCCAGCTCACCAGGCGGGAGGAGAGAAAAACTGTTTTTT. It specifies CASSPGGRREKLFF.

J is TRBJ1-1 and V is TRBV7-9, with unresolved D. The CDR3 sequence is 12 residues long. CDR1 and CDR2 from the germline V gene are SEHNR and FQNEAQ (reference sequence). Trimming stripped 3 bases from V and 4 bases from J, with 6 bases between. The CDR3 sequence is CASSFEFTEAFF. As DNA, the CDR3 is TGTGCCAGCAGCTTCGAATTCACTGAAGCTTTCTTT.

The rearrangement uses TRBV10-1 and TRBJ2-1, with 11 bases matching TRBD2. This CDR3 region has 15 residues. Germline V gene sequence: CDR1 WNHNN, CDR2 SYGVQD (reference sequence). The V segment lost 6 bases and the J segment 8 bases; nucleotides outside the gene matches: 9. The CDR3 loop is CASRSTSGSRDEQFF. The CDR3 nucleotides are TGCGCCAGCAGATCAACTAGCGGGAGTAGGGATGAGCAGTTCTTC.

This chain links TRBV5-4 with TRBJ1-1; 7 bases fit TRBD1. After removal of 5 bases from V and 3 bases from J, the junction contained 7 bases not matched to a gene. Germline values: CDR1 SGHNT, CDR2 YYREEE (reference sequence). CDR3 length: 14 residues. The CDR3 coding sequence is TGTGCCAGCAGGCCCGGGACAGACCACACTGAAGCTTTCTTT. Its protein product is CASRPGTDHTEAFF.

This sequence joins TRBV12-5 and TRBJ2-1; 11 nucleotides agree with TRBD2. The CDR3 sequence is 16 residues long. Germline V CDR1 and CDR2: LGHNT, FRNRAP. Germline trimming cut 8 bases from V and 9 bases from J; bases unmatched to any gene: 15. As DNA, the CDR3 is TGTGCTAGTACAGGGACTAGCGGCCCCCAAGCGGGTGAGCAGTTCTTC. Its translation: CASTGTSGPQAGEQFF.

J is TRBJ2-1 and V is TRBV24-1; 7 nucleotides agree with TRBD1. The CDR3 contains 16 residues. The J segment lost 3 bases and the V segment lost 3 bases, leaving 7 bases of the junction unmatched. The germline V gene encodes CDR1 KGHDR and CDR2 SFDVKD. CDR3 residues: CATSDGGQRSYNEQFF. The CDR3 DNA reads TGTGCCACCAGTGATGGGGGACAGAGAAGCTACAATGAGCAGTTCTTC.

The chain couples TRBV7-9 to TRBJ2-1, with 10 bases identical to TRBD2. The CDR3 extends over 15 amino acids. Germline V gives CDR1 SEHNR, CDR2 FQNEAQ (reference sequence). The junction had 6 bases not matched to a gene; V was cut back by 6 bases and J by 4 bases. DNA for the CDR3: TGTGCCAGCAGTCCCGCTAGCGGGAGTTACAATGAGCAGTTCTTC. This gives the protein CASSPASGSYNEQFF.

The chain has TRBV9 and TRBJ2-1; TRBD1 agrees at 8 bases. The CDR3 is 15 residues long. Germline CDR1 reads SGDLS; CDR2 reads YYNGEE. J lost 6 bases, V lost 3 bases, and 8 bases had no gene match. The CDR3 loop is CASSDRDRRFNEQFF. In DNA, the CDR3 is TGTGCCAGCAGCGACCGGGACAGGCGGTTCAATGAGCAGTTCTTC. Based on the CDR3 plus reference TRBV9 and TRBJ2-1, the full variable domain is DSGVTQTPKHLITATGQRVTLRCSPRSGDLSVYWYQQSLDQGLQFLIQYYNGEERAKGNILERFSAQQFPDLHSELNLSSLELGDSALYFCASSDRDRRFNEQFFGPGTRLTVL.

V and J are TRBV30 and TRBJ1-1, with unresolved D. Looked up from germline, CDR1 is GTSNPN and CDR2 is SVGIG (reference sequence). V gave up 5 bases and J gave up 1 base, with 11 bases separating them. The CDR3 is 13 amino acids. The chain's CDR3 is CAWGPDPNTEAFF. The CDR3 coding sequence is TGTGCCTGGGGTCCAGACCCGAACACTGAAGCTTTCTTT.

This chain uses TRBV11-2 with TRBJ2-1; TRBD2 matches at 13 bases. The CDR3 extends over 16 amino acids. V was clipped by 2 bases and J by 9 bases; unmatched bases: 7. Germline loops: CDR1 SGHAT, CDR2 FQNNGV. DNA for the CDR3: TGTGCCAGCAGCTTACCGGGACTAGCGGGATCCGGTGAGCAGTTCTTC. Translating it yields CASSLPGLAGSGEQFF.